This TCR beta chain was profiled in a study of a mutant IDH1 vaccine in newly diagnosed glioma. For the study at large: Vaccine administration was initiated 4-6 weeks following radiotherapy alone, or with temozolomide cycles.

V was shortened by 6 bases and J by 1 base, with 9 bases between the two germline ends. Germline CDR1 is MDHEN and CDR2 is SYDVKM. The length of the CDR3 is 13 residues. Time point: week 47, end of study. A 20-mer mutant IDH1 peptide at 300 ug was injected subcutaneously with topical imiquimod. This clone was recorded once. Its antigen remains unidentified. Only in-frame clones appear in the TCRdb table, and some are missing; sequencing was by immunoSEQ multiplex PCR. The sample lists 60,000 to 70,000 clones; less than 90% were seen once. The specimen comprised PBMCs, sampled from a glioma patient whose treatment included an IDH1 peptide vaccine. The TCR sequence derives from a man in his thirties or forties with glioma. The rearrangement joins TRBV28 to TRBJ1-2; the D is unclear. CDR3 DNA sequence: TGTGCCAGCAGCCCCTGGATTAACTATGGCTACACCTTC. The encoded protein is CASSPWINYGYTF.